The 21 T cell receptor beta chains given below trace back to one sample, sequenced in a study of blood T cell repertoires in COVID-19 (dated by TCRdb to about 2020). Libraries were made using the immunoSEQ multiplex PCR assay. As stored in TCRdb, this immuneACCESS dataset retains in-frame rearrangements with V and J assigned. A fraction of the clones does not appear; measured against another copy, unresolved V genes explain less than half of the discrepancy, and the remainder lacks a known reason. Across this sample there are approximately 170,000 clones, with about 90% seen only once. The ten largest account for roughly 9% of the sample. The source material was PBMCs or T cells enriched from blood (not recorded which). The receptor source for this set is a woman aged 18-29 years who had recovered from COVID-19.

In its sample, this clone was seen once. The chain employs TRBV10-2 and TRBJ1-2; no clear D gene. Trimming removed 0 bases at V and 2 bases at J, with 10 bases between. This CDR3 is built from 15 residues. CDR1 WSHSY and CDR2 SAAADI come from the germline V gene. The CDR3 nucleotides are TGCGCCAGCAGTGAGTCGTCGGCGGGGAACTATGGCTACACCTTC. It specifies CASSESSAGNYGYTF.

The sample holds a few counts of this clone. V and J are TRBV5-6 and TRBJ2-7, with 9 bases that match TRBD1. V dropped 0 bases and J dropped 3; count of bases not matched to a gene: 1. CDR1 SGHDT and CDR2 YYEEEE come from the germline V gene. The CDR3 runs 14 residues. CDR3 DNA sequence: TGTGCCAGCAGCTTGGGGACAGGGGTCTACGAGCAGTACTTC. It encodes CASSLGTGVYEQYF.

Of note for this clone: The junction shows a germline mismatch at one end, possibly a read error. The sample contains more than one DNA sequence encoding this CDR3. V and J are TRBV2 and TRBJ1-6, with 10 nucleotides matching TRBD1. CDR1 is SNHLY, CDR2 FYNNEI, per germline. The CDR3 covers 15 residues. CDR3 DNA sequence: TGTGCCAGCAGTCTATCGACAGGGGGCAATTCACCCCTCCATTTT. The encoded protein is CASSLSTGGNSPLHF.

This chain's CDR3 is CASSPSNTEAFF. DNA for the CDR3: TGTGCCAGCAGCCCCAGTAACACTGAAGCTTTCTTT. The V and J genes are TRBV3-1 (or the pseudogene TRBV3-2) and TRBJ1-1; no reliable D call. Germline CDR1 reads LGHDT; CDR2 reads YNNKEL (reference sequence). The CDR3 sequence is 12 residues long. Trimming removed 4 bases at V and 2 bases at J, with 5 bases between.

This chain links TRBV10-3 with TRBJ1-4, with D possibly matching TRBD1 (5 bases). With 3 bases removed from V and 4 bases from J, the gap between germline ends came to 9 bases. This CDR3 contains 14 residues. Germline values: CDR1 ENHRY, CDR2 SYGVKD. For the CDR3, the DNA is TGTGCCATCAGTGACGGGGGTATTAATGAAAAACTGTTTTTT. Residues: CAISDGGINEKLFF.

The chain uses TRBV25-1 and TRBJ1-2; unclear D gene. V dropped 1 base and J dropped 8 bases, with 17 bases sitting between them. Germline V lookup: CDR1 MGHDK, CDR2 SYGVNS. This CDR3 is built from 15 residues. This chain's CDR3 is CASSESADYPRGYTF. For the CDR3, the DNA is TGTGCCAGCAGTGAATCGGCAGACTACCCCCGGGGCTACACCTTC.

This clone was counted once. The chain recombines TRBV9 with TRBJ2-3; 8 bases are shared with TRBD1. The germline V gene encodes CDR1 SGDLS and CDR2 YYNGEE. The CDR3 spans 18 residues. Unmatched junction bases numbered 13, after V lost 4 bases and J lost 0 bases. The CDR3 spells CASSSWTGPYASTDTQYF. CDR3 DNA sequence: TGTGCCAGCAGCTCTTGGACAGGGCCTTACGCTAGCACAGATACGCAGTATTTT.

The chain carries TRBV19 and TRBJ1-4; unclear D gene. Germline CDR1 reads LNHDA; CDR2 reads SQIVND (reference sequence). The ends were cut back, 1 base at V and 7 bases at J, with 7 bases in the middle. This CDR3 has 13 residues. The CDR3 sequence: CASSIVSSEKLFF. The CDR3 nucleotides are TGTGCCAGTAGTATAGTCTCGTCTGAAAAACTGTTTTTT. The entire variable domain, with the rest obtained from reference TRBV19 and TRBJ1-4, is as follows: DGGITQSPKYLFRKEGQNVTLSCEQNLNHDAMYWYRQDPGQGLRLIYYSQIVNDFQKGDIAEGYSVSREKKESFPLTVTSAQKNPTAFYLCASSIVSSEKLFFGSGTQLSVL.

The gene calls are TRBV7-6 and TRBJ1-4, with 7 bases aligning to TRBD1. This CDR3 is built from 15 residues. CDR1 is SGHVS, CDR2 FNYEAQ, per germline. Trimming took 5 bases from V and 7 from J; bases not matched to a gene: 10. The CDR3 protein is CASSQRQGWSEKLFF. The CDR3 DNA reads TGTGCCAGCAGCCAGAGACAGGGATGGAGTGAAAAACTGTTTTTT.

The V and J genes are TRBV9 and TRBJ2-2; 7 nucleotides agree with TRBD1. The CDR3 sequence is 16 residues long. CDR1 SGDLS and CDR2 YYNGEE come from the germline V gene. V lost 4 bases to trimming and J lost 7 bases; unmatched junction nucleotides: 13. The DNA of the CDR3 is TGTGCCAGCAGCCCCAACAAGGGGGCCTCGGGCGGGGAGCTGTTTTTT. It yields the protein CASSPNKGASGGELFF.

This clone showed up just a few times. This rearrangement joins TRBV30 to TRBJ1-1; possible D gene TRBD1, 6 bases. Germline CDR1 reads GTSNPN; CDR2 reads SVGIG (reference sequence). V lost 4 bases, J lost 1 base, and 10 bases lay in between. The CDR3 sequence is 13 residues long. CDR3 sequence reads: CAWTVQGNTEAFF. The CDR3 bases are TGTGCCTGGACTGTACAGGGGAACACTGAAGCTTTCTTT.

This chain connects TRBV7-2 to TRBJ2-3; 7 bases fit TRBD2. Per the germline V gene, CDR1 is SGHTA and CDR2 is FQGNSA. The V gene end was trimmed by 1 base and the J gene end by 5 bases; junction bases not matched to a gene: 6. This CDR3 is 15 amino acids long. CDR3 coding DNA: TGTGCCAGCAGCTTAGTAGGCGGGGGAGGAGATACGCAGTATTTT. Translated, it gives CASSLVGGGGDTQYF.

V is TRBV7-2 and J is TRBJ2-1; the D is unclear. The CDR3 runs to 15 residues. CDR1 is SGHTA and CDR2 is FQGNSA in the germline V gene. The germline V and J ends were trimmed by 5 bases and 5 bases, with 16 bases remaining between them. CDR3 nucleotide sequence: TGTGCCAGCAGCCCTTTAGTGTCTAGTAACAATGAGCAGTTCTTC. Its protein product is CASSPLVSSNNEQFF.

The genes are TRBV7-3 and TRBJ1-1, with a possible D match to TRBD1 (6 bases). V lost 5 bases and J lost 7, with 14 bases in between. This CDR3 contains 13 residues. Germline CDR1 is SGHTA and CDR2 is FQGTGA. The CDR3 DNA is TGTGCCAGCAGCGCAGCCAGGGGCTATGAAGCTTTCTTT. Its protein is CASSAARGYEAFF.

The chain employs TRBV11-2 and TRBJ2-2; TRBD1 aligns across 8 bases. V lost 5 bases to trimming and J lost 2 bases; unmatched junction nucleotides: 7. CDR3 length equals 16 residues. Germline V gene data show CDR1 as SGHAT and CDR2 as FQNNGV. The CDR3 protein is CASSLRGPPNTGELFF. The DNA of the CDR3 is TGTGCCAGCAGCCTCAGGGGGCCCCCTAACACCGGGGAGCTGTTTTTT.

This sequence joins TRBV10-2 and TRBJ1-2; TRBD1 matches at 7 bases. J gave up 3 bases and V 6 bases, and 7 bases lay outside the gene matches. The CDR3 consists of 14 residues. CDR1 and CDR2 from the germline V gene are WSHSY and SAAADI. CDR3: CASSERQGHYGYTF. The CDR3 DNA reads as TGCGCCAGCAGCGAGAGACAGGGCCACTATGGCTACACCTTC.

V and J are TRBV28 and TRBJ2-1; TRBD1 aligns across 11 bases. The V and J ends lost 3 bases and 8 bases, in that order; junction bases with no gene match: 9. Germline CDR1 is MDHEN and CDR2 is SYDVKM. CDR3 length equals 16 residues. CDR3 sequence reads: CASSFHPGQGVDEQFF. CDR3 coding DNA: TGTGCCAGCAGTTTCCACCCGGGACAGGGGGTGGATGAGCAGTTCTTC.

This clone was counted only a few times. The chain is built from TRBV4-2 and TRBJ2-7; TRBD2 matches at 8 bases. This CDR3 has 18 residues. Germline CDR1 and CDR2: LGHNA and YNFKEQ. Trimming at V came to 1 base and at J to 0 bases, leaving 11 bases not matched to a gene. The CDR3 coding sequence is TGTGCCAGCAGCCAAGGAGGACTAGCAGGAGGGGGCTCCTACGAGCAGTACTTC. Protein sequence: CASSQGGLAGGGSYEQYF.

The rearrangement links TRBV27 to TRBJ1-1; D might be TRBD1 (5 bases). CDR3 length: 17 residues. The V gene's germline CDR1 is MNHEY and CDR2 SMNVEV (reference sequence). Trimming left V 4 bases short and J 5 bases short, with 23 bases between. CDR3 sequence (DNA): TGTGCCAGCAGTTCCATCAGGGATTTAGGGGCGGCGACTGAAGCTTTCTTT. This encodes CASSSIRDLGAATEAFF.

The CDR3 nucleotides are TGTGCCAGTACCCCCCGGGGGAGGGACACCGGGGAGCTGTTTTTT. Protein product: CASTPRGRDTGELFF. The chain recombines TRBV19 with TRBJ2-2; 7 nucleotides align to TRBD2. CDR1 LNHDA and CDR2 SQIVND come from the germline V gene (reference sequence). This CDR3 spans 15 amino acids. Losses at the gene ends were 7 bases for V and 3 bases for J; bases not matched to a gene: 8.

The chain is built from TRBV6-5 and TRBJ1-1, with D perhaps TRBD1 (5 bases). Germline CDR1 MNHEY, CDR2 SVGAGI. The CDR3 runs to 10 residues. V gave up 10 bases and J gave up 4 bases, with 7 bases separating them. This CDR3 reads CAIRGTEAFF. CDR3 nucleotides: TGTGCCATAAGGGGCACTGAAGCTTTCTTT.